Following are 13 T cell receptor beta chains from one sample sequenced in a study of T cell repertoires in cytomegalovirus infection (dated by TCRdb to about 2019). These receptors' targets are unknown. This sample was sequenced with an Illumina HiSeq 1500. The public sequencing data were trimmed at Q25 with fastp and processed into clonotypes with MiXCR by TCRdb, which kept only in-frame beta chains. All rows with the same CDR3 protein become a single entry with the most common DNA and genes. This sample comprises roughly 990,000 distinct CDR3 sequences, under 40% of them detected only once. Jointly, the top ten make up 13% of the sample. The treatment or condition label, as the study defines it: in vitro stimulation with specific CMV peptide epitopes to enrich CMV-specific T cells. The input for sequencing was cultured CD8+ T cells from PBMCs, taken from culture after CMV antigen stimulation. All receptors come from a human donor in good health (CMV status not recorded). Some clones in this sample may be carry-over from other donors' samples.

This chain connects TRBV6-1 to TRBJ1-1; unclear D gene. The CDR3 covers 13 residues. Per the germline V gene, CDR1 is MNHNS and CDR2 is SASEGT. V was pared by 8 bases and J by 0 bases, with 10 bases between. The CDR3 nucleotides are TGTGCCAGCTCGGACGGTATGAACACTGAAGCTTTCTTT. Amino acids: CASSDGMNTEAFF.

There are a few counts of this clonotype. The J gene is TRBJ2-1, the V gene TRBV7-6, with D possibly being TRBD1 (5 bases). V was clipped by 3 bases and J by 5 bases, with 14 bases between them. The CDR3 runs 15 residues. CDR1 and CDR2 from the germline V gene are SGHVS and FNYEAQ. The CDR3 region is CASSFPPGWNNEQFF. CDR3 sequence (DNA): TGTGCCAGCAGCTTCCCGCCAGGGTGGAACAATGAGCAGTTCTTC.

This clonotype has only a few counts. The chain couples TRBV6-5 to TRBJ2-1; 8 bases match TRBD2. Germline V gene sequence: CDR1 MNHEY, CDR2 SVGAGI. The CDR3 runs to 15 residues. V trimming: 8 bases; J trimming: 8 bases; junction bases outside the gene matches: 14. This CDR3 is CASGSSGPLPDEQFF. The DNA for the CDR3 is TGTGCCAGCGGCTCTAGCGGGCCCCTTCCGGATGAGCAGTTCTTC.

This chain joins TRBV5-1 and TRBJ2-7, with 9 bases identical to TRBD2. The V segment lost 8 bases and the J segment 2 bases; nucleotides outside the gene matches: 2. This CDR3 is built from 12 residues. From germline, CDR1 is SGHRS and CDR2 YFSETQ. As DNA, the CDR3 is TGCGCCAGTGCGGGGGGGCCCTACGAGCAGTACTTC. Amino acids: CASAGGPYEQYF.

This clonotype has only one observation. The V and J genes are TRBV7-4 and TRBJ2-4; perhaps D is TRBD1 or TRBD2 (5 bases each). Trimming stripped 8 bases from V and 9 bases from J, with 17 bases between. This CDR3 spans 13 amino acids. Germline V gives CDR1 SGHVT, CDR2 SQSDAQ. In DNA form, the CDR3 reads TGTGCCAGCCGCGGAAGGGACCAGGGCATTCAGTACTTC. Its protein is CASRGRDQGIQYF. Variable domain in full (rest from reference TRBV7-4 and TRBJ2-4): GAGVSQSPRYKVAKRGRDVALRCDSISGHVTLYWYRQTLGQGSEVLTYSQSDAQRDKSGRPSGRFSAERPERSVSTLKIQRTEQGDSAVYLCASRGRDQGIQYFGAGTRLSVL.

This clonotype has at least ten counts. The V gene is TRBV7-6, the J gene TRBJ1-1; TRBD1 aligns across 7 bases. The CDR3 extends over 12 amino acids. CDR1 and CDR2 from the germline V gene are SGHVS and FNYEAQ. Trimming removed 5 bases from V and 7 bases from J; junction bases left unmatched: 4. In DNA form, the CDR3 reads TGTGCCAGCAGCCCCGGGACAGTTGAAGCTTTCTTT. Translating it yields CASSPGTVEAFF.

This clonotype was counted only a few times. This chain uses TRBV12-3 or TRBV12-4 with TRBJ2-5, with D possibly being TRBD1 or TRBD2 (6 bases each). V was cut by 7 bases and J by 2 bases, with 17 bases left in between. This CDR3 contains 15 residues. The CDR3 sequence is CASTPYGGTQETQYF. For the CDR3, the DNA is TGTGCCAGCACCCCGTACGGGGGCACACAAGAGACCCAGTACTTC.

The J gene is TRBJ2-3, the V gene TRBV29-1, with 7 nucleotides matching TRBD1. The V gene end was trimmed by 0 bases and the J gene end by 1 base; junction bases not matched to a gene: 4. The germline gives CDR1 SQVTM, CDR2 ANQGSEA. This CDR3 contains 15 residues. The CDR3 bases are TGCAGCGTTGAAGAAACAGGGGACGGCACAGATACGCAGTATTTT. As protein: CSVEETGDGTDTQYF.

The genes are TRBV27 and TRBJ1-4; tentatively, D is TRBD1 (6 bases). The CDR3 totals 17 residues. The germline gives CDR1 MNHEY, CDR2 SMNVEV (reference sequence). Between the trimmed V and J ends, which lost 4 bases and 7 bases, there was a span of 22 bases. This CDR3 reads CASSYDRRTIIREKLFF. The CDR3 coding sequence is TGTGCCAGCAGTTACGACAGGAGGACTATAATACGTGAAAAACTGTTTTTT.

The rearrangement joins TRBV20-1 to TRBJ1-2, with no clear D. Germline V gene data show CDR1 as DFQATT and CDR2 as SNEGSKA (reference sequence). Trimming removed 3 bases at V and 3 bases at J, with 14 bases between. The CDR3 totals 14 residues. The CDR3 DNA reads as TGCAGTGCTAGCCCTCCTCAGGTTTACTATGGCTACACCTTC. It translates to CSASPPQVYYGYTF.

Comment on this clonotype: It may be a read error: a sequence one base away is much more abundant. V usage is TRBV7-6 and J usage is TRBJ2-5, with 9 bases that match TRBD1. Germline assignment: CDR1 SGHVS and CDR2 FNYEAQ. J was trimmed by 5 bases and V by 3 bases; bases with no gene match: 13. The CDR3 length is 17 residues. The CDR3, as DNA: TGTGCCAGCAGCTTTCATTTCGCCGGGACAGGGCATGAGACCCAGTACTTC. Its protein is CASSFHFAGTGHETQYF.

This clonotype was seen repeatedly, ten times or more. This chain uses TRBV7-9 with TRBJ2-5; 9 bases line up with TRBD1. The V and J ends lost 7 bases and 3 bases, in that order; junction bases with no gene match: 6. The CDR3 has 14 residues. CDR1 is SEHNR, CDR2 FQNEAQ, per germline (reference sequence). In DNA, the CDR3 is TGTGCCAGCAACCCACAGGGGGCAGAAGAGACCCAGTACTTC. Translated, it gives CASNPQGAEETQYF.

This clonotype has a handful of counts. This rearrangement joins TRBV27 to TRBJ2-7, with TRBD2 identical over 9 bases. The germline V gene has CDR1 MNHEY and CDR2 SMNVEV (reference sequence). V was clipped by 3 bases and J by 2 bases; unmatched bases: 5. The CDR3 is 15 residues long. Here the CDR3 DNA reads TGTGCCAGCAGTTTTGCCGCGGGGGGGGCCTACGAGCAGTACTTC. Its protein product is CASSFAAGGAYEQYF.